This T cell receptor (beta chain) is drawn from a study of tumor and adjacent non-tumor tissue in lung cancer. Study at large: The cohort had about a dozen adenocarcinoma, a couple of squamous cell and 1 small cell patients. Study observations and caveats: Tumor tissue had significantly higher TCR diversity than normal lung. Patients with more diverse tumor TCRs had worse survival.

This sample's RNA came from whole unsorted tissue. The normal lung tissue was taken more than 3 cm from the tumor edge. A modified ARM-PCR protocol with three rounds of nested PCR amplified TCRbeta. TCRdb reanalysed the multiplex PCR reads using MiXCR and keeps one entry per CDR3 protein. The sample comprises around 75,000 distinct CDR3 sequences, roughly 75% of which are singletons, and around a quarter rests with the top ten. Germline CDR1 is SGHAT and CDR2 is FQDESV (reference sequence). The CDR3 has 15 residues. As to this clonotype: As yet, its antigen is unknown. A junction end diverges from the germline sequence, so it may reflect a read error.

The rearrangement uses TRBV11-1 and TRBJ2-7; 8 positions match TRBD1. Sequencing input: distant non-tumor lung tissue. This clonotype originated in a woman aged 50 to 60 with non-small cell lung cancer. The CDR3 DNA is TGTGCCAACAGCTTGATAGGGTCGACAGGGGACAAGCAGTACTTC. Translated, it gives CANSLIGSTGDKQYF.